A single sample is the source of the 32 T cell receptor beta chains below, sequenced in a study of T-cell reconstitution after alpha-beta-depleted transplantation in children. Construction of the TCRbeta library involved unique molecular identifiers. MiXCR was run by TCRdb on the PCR reads, yielding one entry per CDR3 protein. The sample comprises approximately 800,000 distinct CDR3 sequences, 15% to 20% of which are singletons, and roughly 5% rests with the top ten. The sequencing here drew on PBMCs, mostly from graft donor cells, taken 360 days after TCRalphabeta/CD19-depleted stem cell transplant. The receptors derive from a male patient between 10 and 17 years old who had a stem cell transplant for acute lymphoblastic leukemia, so the T cells may come from the graft donor.

The CDR3 here is CASSYSGGGVAFF. The DNA of the CDR3 is TGTGCCAGCAGTTACTCTGGAGGGGGTGTAGCTTTCTTT. The V gene is TRBV6-5, the J gene TRBJ1-1; D might be TRBD1 (6 bases). In germline, CDR1 is MNHEY, CDR2 SVGAGI. The CDR3 totals 13 residues. V was shortened by 0 bases and J by 10 bases, with 12 bases between the two germline ends.

This chain joins TRBV4-1 and TRBJ2-3; TRBD2 matches at 9 bases. After removal of 4 bases from V and 4 bases from J, the junction contained 9 bases not matched to a gene. Germline V gene sequence: CDR1 MGHRA, CDR2 YSYEKL. The CDR3 spans 16 residues. The CDR3, as DNA: TGCGCCAGCAGCCGGGTGACTAGCGGCATAGCAGATACGCAGTATTTT. Its protein product is CASSRVTSGIADTQYF.

This clonotype was recorded many times. This may come from a read error, since a much larger clone is one base off. The rearrangement uses TRBV5-1 and TRBJ2-7, with 7 positions matching TRBD1. Germline loops: CDR1 SGHRS, CDR2 YFSETQ. The CDR3 contains 13 residues. Trimming removed 3 bases from V and 2 bases from J; junction bases left unmatched: 2. CDR3 nucleotide sequence: TGCGCCAGCAGCTGGGGACAGACCTACGAGCAGTACTTC. It translates to CASSWGQTYEQYF.

This clonotype occurred a few times. V is TRBV5-1 and J is TRBJ1-2, with D uncertain. Germline V gene sequence: CDR1 SGHRS, CDR2 YFSETQ. The length of the CDR3 is 14 residues. V lost 5 bases and J 0 bases, leaving 11 bases between the germline ends. CDR3 DNA sequence: TGCGCCAGCAGACTGCCGGGAACTAACTATGGCTACACCTTC. Protein sequence: CASRLPGTNYGYTF.

This clonotype was seen a few times. V gene TRBV7-2 combines with J gene TRBJ2-2; tentative D call: TRBD2 (6 bases). Germline CDR1 reads SGHTA; CDR2 reads FQGNSA. The CDR3 is 15 residues long. Trimming stripped 5 bases from V and 6 bases from J, with 16 bases between. Here the CDR3 reads CASSHLMGTPGELFF. In DNA form, the CDR3 reads TGTGCCAGCAGCCATTTGATGGGGACTCCCGGGGAGCTGTTTTTT.

The V gene is TRBV7-9, the J gene TRBJ2-7, with D hard to call. Germline V gene sequence: CDR1 SEHNR, CDR2 FQNEAQ (reference sequence). V lost 0 bases and J 2 bases, leaving 8 bases between the germline ends. The CDR3 spans 14 residues. CDR3: CASSLAGFPYEQYF. CDR3 coding DNA: TGTGCCAGCAGCTTAGCCGGGTTCCCCTACGAGCAGTACTTC.

This clonotype was picked up a small number of times. One junction end does not reproduce the germline sequence, and a read error may be involved. The CDR3 sequence: CASSLVGLAGQANSF. Here the CDR3 DNA reads TGTGCCAGCAGTTTAGTGGGATTGGCGGGACAGGCTAATAGCTTC. The chain combines TRBV12-3 or TRBV12-4 with TRBJ2-7; 8 nucleotides line up with TRBD1. The CDR3 extends over 15 amino acids.

This clonotype turned up a few times. The V and J genes are TRBV5-4 and TRBJ2-1; TRBD2 aligns across 14 bases. The CDR3 covers 17 residues. From germline, CDR1 is SGHNT and CDR2 YYREEE (reference sequence). V shed 2 bases, J shed 3 bases, and the junction held 4 bases outside the gene matches. The CDR3, as DNA: TGTGCCAGCAGCTTCGGGACTAGCGGGGGAGTCTACAATGAGCAGTTCTTC. Its translation: CASSFGTSGGVYNEQFF.

The V and J genes are TRBV6-2 or TRBV6-3 and TRBJ2-6; D gene ambiguous. The CDR3 covers 15 residues. The V and J ends lost 8 bases and 1 base respectively, with 12 bases between them. Germline V gene sequence: CDR1 MNHEY, CDR2 SVGEGT. CDR3 coding DNA: TGTGCCAGCGGCCCCTTGATGTCTGGGGCCAACGTCCTGACTTTC. Translating it yields CASGPLMSGANVLTF.

This clonotype was counted many times. This chain links TRBV12-3 or TRBV12-4 with TRBJ1-3; D possibly corresponds to TRBD1 (5 bases). There are 16 residues in the CDR3. Trimming pared 3 bases from V and 2 bases from J, leaving 14 bases between. The CDR3 spells CASSFGLTGAGNTIYF. The CDR3 nucleotides read TGTGCCAGCAGTTTTGGTCTCACAGGCGCTGGAAACACCATATATTTT.

J is TRBJ2-7 and V is TRBV12-3 or TRBV12-4, with 7 bases that match TRBD2. The CDR3 is 13 amino acids. V lost 8 bases and J lost 8; bases outside the gene matches: 12. DNA for the CDR3: TGTGCCAGCCGGCGGGAGCCGCTTTCGAAGCAGTACTTC. Translation: CASRREPLSKQYF.

This clonotype was seen a few times. V and J are TRBV27 and TRBJ2-3, with D perhaps matching TRBD2 (6 bases). The V gene lost 8 bases and the J gene lost 0 bases, with 12 bases spanning the gap. The germline V gene encodes CDR1 MNHEY and CDR2 SMNVEV (reference sequence). The CDR3 has 14 amino acids. The chain's CDR3 is CASARDLSTDTQYF. The CDR3 DNA reads TGTGCCAGCGCCAGGGACTTGAGCACAGATACGCAGTATTTT.

This sequence joins TRBV5-1 and TRBJ2-2, with 8 bases that match TRBD2. Germline V gives CDR1 SGHRS, CDR2 YFSETQ. This CDR3 contains 16 residues. J gave up 3 bases and V 0 bases, and 4 bases lay outside the gene matches. The DNA for the CDR3 is TGCGCCAGCAGCTTGGGTTCAGCGGGAGACACCGGGGAGCTGTTTTTT. It codes for CASSLGSAGDTGELFF.

Many counts were recorded for this clonotype. The chain has TRBV7-8 and TRBJ2-1; no definite D call. Looked up from germline, CDR1 is SGHVS and CDR2 is FQNEAQ. Trimming shortened V by 2 bases and J by 0 bases, and 5 bases separated the two germline ends. CDR3 length: 14 residues. The CDR3 region is CASSLIGSYNEQFF. CDR3 DNA: TGTGCCAGCAGCTTAATAGGCTCCTACAATGAGCAGTTCTTC.

The CDR3 nucleotides are TGTGCCAGTAGTATAGCCGCAGGGGGTAACTATGGCTACACCTTC. The encoded protein is CASSIAAGGNYGYTF. The chain has TRBV19 and TRBJ1-2; 7 bases map to TRBD1. The germline V gene encodes CDR1 LNHDA and CDR2 SQIVND (reference sequence). The trim removed 1 base at V and 1 base at J, leaving 3 bases unmatched. CDR3 length equals 15 residues. The whole variable domain, remainder taken from reference TRBV19 and TRBJ1-2, is DGGITQSPKYLFRKEGQNVTLSCEQNLNHDAMYWYRQDPGQGLRLIYYSQIVNDFQKGDIAEGYSVSREKKESFPLTVTSAQKNPTAFYLCASSIAAGGNYGYTFGSGTRLTVV.

The J gene is TRBJ1-1, the V gene TRBV10-3, with D tentatively TRBD1 (5 bases). CDR3 size: 14 residues. The germline V and J ends were trimmed by 4 bases and 0 bases, with 9 bases remaining between them. In germline, CDR1 is ENHRY, CDR2 SYGVKD. CDR3 protein: CAISARGMNTEAFF. In DNA, the CDR3 is TGTGCCATCAGTGCGAGGGGTATGAACACTGAAGCTTTCTTT.

To note about this clonotype: Given a much more abundant clone one base away, this may be a read error. CDR3 sequence reads: CASSVDPSYEQYF. DNA for the CDR3: TGTGCCAGCAGCGTAGACCCCTCCTACGAGCAGTACTTC. The J gene is TRBJ2-7, the V gene TRBV9; D uncertain. Germline CDR1 and CDR2: SGDLS and YYNGEE. This CDR3 contains 13 residues. V was shortened by 0 bases and J by 0 bases, with 4 bases between the two germline ends.

Here the CDR3 reads CASSLSPHEQFF. DNA for the CDR3: TGTGCCAGCAGTCTAAGCCCCCATGAGCAGTTCTTC. V and J are TRBV27 and TRBJ2-1; no definite D call. The CDR3 has 12 residues. Deletions cut 5 bases from V and 8 bases from J, with 10 bases between. The germline V gene has CDR1 MNHEY and CDR2 SMNVEV (reference sequence).

The chain employs TRBV20-1 and TRBJ2-1, with D uncertain. Germline V gives CDR1 DFQATT, CDR2 SNEGSKA (reference sequence). The CDR3 consists of 15 residues. With 4 bases removed from V and 4 bases from J, the gap between germline ends came to 17 bases. The CDR3 sequence: CSATLGIVFYNEQFF. The CDR3 DNA sequence: TGCAGTGCTACCCTCGGAATCGTTTTTTACAATGAGCAGTTCTTC.

The rearrangement links TRBV4-2 to TRBJ2-7, with D possibly matching TRBD2 (5 bases). Germline V gene lookup returns CDR1 LGHNA and CDR2 YNFKEQ. The CDR3 consists of 17 residues. The V end was cut by 6 bases, the J end by 3 bases, with 24 bases between. In DNA, the CDR3 is TGTGCCAGCAGTCCTCCCGCCGGAGGAGCTTACTTCTACGAGCAGTACTTC. Amino acid sequence: CASSPPAGGAYFYEQYF.

The table lists this clonotype with many counts. The V call is TRBV5-1, the J call TRBJ2-2; a possible D gene is TRBD1 (6 bases). Trimming removed 4 bases at V and 5 bases at J, with 18 bases between. This CDR3 comprises 16 residues. Germline lookup yields CDR1 SGHRS and CDR2 YFSETQ. The CDR3, as DNA: TGCGCCAGCAGCCGTGCCGGGACATCGAGAACCGGGGAGCTGTTTTTT. Its protein product is CASSRAGTSRTGELFF.

The table lists this clonotype with a few counts. V usage is TRBV11-1 and J usage is TRBJ2-1; 14 nucleotides agree with TRBD2. CDR3 length: 18 residues. Trimming cost V 5 bases and J 6 bases; bases outside gene matches: 12. CDR1 is SGHAT, CDR2 FQDESV, per germline (reference sequence). The CDR3 is CASSPGLAGVRSGNEQFF. The CDR3 nucleotides are TGTGCCAGCAGCCCGGGACTAGCGGGAGTACGAAGTGGCAATGAGCAGTTCTTC.

This clonotype has a handful of counts. This rearrangement joins TRBV25-1 to TRBJ2-5; D is perhaps TRBD2 (6 bases). The V gene lost 4 bases and the J gene lost 9 bases, with 12 bases spanning the gap. CDR1 is MGHDK and CDR2 is SYGVNS in the germline V gene. CDR3 size: 12 residues. CDR3 residues: CASSVLRGSQYF. CDR3 DNA: TGTGCCAGCAGTGTACTCCGGGGGTCCCAGTACTTC.

There are a few counts of this clonotype. This chain joins TRBV5-1 and TRBJ1-3, with D hard to call. The V gene's germline CDR1 is SGHRS and CDR2 YFSETQ. V gave up 2 bases and J gave up 2 bases, with 8 bases separating them. This CDR3 is 14 amino acids long. The CDR3 DNA reads TGCGCCAGCAGCTTTACAGAAACTGGAAACACCATATATTTT. It encodes CASSFTETGNTIYF.

V gene TRBV12-3 or TRBV12-4 combines with J gene TRBJ2-1; the match to TRBD1 covers 9 bases. The CDR3 totals 15 residues. Trimming removed 6 bases from V and 6 bases from J; junction bases left unmatched: 9. The chain's CDR3 is CASRQWGQGGNEQFF. The CDR3 nucleotides read TGTGCCAGCAGGCAATGGGGACAGGGAGGCAATGAGCAGTTCTTC.

This chain joins TRBV5-1 and TRBJ1-1; the D gene is possibly TRBD1 (6 bases). V lost 3 bases and J lost 4, with 13 bases in between. From germline, CDR1 is SGHRS and CDR2 YFSETQ. This CDR3 has 14 residues. The CDR3 region is CASSSRGPVTEAFF. In nucleotides, the CDR3 is TGCGCCAGCAGCTCCAGGGGCCCGGTCACTGAAGCTTTCTTT.

The chain joins TRBV3-1 to TRBJ2-1; TRBD2 agrees at 13 bases. This CDR3 comprises 15 residues. Germline-derived CDR1 and CDR2 are LGHDT and YNNKEL (reference sequence). J lost 7 bases, V lost 8 bases, and 8 bases had no gene match. The CDR3 nucleotides read TGTGCCAGCCGATGGACTAGCGGGAGCGGGAATGAGCAGTTCTTC. Amino acid sequence: CASRWTSGSGNEQFF.

The rearrangement uses TRBV5-6 and TRBJ2-5, with unresolved D. Germline CDR1 SGHDT, CDR2 YYEEEE. The V gene lost 1 base and the J gene lost 1 base, with 8 bases spanning the gap. CDR3 length: 14 residues. The CDR3 sequence is CASSLFTLQETQYF. The DNA of the CDR3 is TGTGCCAGCAGCTTGTTCACCCTCCAAGAGACCCAGTACTTC.

This clonotype was observed a handful of times. This rearrangement joins TRBV14 to TRBJ2-7, with D unresolved. The CDR3 runs to 15 residues. V lost 1 base and J 5 bases, leaving 15 bases between the germline ends. Germline assignment: CDR1 SGHDN and CDR2 FVKESK. The CDR3 region has the DNA TGTGCCAGCAGCCAAGTCAGCGCTCTTTCCCACGAGCAGTACTTC. The encoded protein is CASSQVSALSHEQYF.

This clonotype was picked up a small number of times. The rearrangement uses TRBV9 and TRBJ2-2; 8 bases line up with TRBD1. The ends lost 3 bases at V and 7 bases at J; junction bases unmatched: 8. This CDR3 contains 15 residues. CDR1 and CDR2 from the germline V gene are SGDLS and YYNGEE. The CDR3, as DNA: TGTGCCAGCAGCGCGACAGGGGTGTTCTACGGGGAGCTGTTTTTT. As protein: CASSATGVFYGELFF. Drawing the rest from reference TRBV9 and TRBJ2-2, the complete variable domain is DSGVTQTPKHLITATGQRVTLRCSPRSGDLSVYWYQQSLDQGLQFLIQYYNGEERAKGNILERFSAQQFPDLHSELNLSSLELGDSALYFCASSATGVFYGELFFGEGSRLTVL.

This clonotype was observed a few times. The chain recombines TRBV12-3 or TRBV12-4 with TRBJ1-5; a weak D match, TRBD1 (6 bases). V dropped 6 bases and J dropped 10 bases, with 16 bases sitting between them. CDR3 length: 13 amino acids. The CDR3 coding sequence is TGTGCCAGCAGCCCCCAGGGGCGAGGACCCCAGCATTTT. Protein sequence: CASSPQGRGPQHF.

The chain uses TRBV3-1 and TRBJ2-5, with D unresolved. Germline values: CDR1 LGHDT, CDR2 YNNKEL (reference sequence). This CDR3 is 13 amino acids long. Trimming shortened V by 4 bases and J by 5 bases, and 11 bases separated the two germline ends. CDR3 in amino acids: CASSPQGWETQYF. The CDR3 region has the DNA TGTGCCAGCAGCCCACAAGGCTGGGAGACCCAGTACTTC.